This T cell receptor beta chain was documented in a study of response to subunit inactivated influenza vaccine. Notes on the study in general: With each seasonal influenza vaccination, the authors suggested, few new T cells are recruited.

The table lists this clonotype with many counts. Its specificity is unknown. CDR1 and CDR2 from the germline V gene are ENHRY and SYGVKD. Trimming pared 0 bases from V and 11 bases from J, leaving 14 bases between. The CDR3 length is 15 residues. MiXCR, run by TCRdb on the RT-PCR reads, gives a single entry per CDR3 protein. The sample includes roughly 570,000 distinct CDR3 sequences, under 15% of them seen just once. This specimen consisted of PBMCs from blood, obtained 45 days after vaccination. V and J are TRBV10-3 and TRBJ1-6, with D possibly matching TRBD1 (5 bases). The source is a man in his fifties who received an inactivated influenza vaccine. CDR3 protein: CAISESSGAWPPLHF. The CDR3 bases are TGTGCCATCAGTGAGTCGTCCGGGGCTTGGCCACCCCTCCACTTT.